The 5 T cell receptor beta chains reported below all come from one sample, sequenced in a study of post-analysis software for immune sequencing data. Study-level points and caveats: In patients, about 5 TRBV segments were more frequent than in controls, with TRBV5-6, TRBV5-1 and TRBV20-1 among them.

Their cognate antigens are unknown. Unique-molecular-identifier-tagged TCR beta cDNA libraries were used. TCRdb re-called the PCR reads with MiXCR, one entry per CDR3 protein. The data hold approximately 440,000 distinct CDR3 sequences, with under 55% observed a single time. Input material: blood. These receptor sequences come from a girl aged 10 to 17 with multiple sclerosis.

There are a few counts of this clonotype. This chain uses TRBV7-2 with TRBJ2-7, with unresolved D. Germline CDR1 and CDR2: SGHTA and FQGNSA. The CDR3 sequence is 16 residues long. Trimming pared 2 bases from V and 0 bases from J, leaving 14 bases between. CDR3 in DNA: TGTGCCAGCAGCTTAACACTCTCCACGAGCTCCTACGAGCAGTACTTC. It translates to CASSLTLSTSSYEQYF.

This clonotype has a handful of counts. The J gene is TRBJ2-3, the V gene TRBV7-9; 7 bases are shared with TRBD2. The CDR3 consists of 12 residues. Germline loops: CDR1 SEHNR, CDR2 FQNEAQ (reference sequence). Losses at the gene ends were 11 bases for V and 4 bases for J; bases not matched to a gene: 6. The CDR3 nucleotides read TGTGCCGGGGGGGGATTAGCAGATACGCAGTATTTT. As protein: CAGGGLADTQYF.

Here the CDR3 DNA reads TGTGCCTGGAGTCAGGTCTTGACTAGCACAGATACGCAGTATTTT. It codes for CAWSQVLTSTDTQYF. The chain employs TRBV30 and TRBJ2-3, with D unresolved. Trimming pared 2 bases from V and 0 bases from J, leaving 12 bases between. The CDR3 spans 15 residues. CDR1 and CDR2 (germline): GTSNPN, SVGIG (reference sequence).

The chain is built from TRBV28 and TRBJ2-1; 7 bases fit TRBD1. V shed 5 bases and J 7 bases; nucleotides not matched to a gene: 14. CDR3 length: 16 residues. Germline values: CDR1 MDHEN, CDR2 SYDVKM. The DNA for the CDR3 is TGTGCCAGCAGTACCGTGGGACAGCGAGAAGGGAATGAGCAGTTCTTC. This encodes CASSTVGQREGNEQFF.

The rearrangement joins TRBV7-3 to TRBJ2-1; TRBD2 agrees at 9 bases. The CDR3 runs to 14 residues. Germline V gene data show CDR1 as SGHTA and CDR2 as FQGTGA. Trimming removed 5 bases from V and 7 bases from J; junction bases left unmatched: 6. CDR3 protein: CASSPGTSSNEQFF. As DNA, the CDR3 is TGTGCCAGCAGCCCCGGGACTAGCTCGAATGAGCAGTTCTTC.